The 2 T cell receptor beta chains below all came from one sample that was sequenced in a study of shared clonotypes between healthy human individuals. Clones were read by immunoSEQ multiplex PCR, and TCRdb kept only the in-frame ones, dropping some. The sample lists some 900,000 clones, 76% occurring once. The material sequenced was memory CD4+ T cells sorted from blood. The sample's subset: CD45RA-negative fraction. The receptor source for this set is a man aged 18-30 years in good health.

The rearrangement links TRBV18 to TRBJ2-1; tentative D call: TRBD2 (6 bases). The CDR3 runs to 16 residues. The V and J ends lost 1 base and 10 bases respectively, with 20 bases between them. Per germline, CDR1 KGHSH and CDR2 LQKENI. The CDR3 DNA reads TGTGCCAGCTCACCACTACAACTAGCCGGAGATGAGGAGCAGTTCTTC. This sequence encodes CASSPLQLAGDEEQFF. The variable domain in full, with the rest retrieved from reference TRBV18 and TRBJ2-1, is NAGVMQNPRHLVRRRGQEARLRCSPMKGHSHVYWYRQLPEEGLKFMVYLQKENIIDESGMPKERFSAEFPKEGPSILRIQQVVRGDSAAYFCASSPLQLAGDEEQFFGPGTRLTVL.

V and J are TRBV6-5 and TRBJ2-3; 7 nucleotides line up with TRBD1. The CDR3 contains 16 residues. Germline trimming cut 2 bases from V and 0 bases from J; bases unmatched to any gene: 5. Per the germline V gene, CDR1 is MNHEY and CDR2 is SVGAGI. CDR3: CASSYRPGQSTDTQYF. In DNA form, the CDR3 reads TGTGCCAGCAGTTACCGACCGGGACAGAGCACAGATACGCAGTATTTT.